Listed here is a single T cell receptor beta chain. Its antigen is unknown. The naive CD8 fraction comprised CD45RO-negative cells positively selected for CCR7 and excluded terminally differentiated effector memory CD45RA+ cells. The data stem from a study of shared clonotypes between healthy human individuals. Study-level points and caveats: The generation probabilities recorded for non-shared clonotypes fell below those of clonotypes shared by all four donors. Blood was the only sampled material, and tissue repertoires likely differ. Sequencing depth was a factor that was expected to affect clonotype sharing among donors.

J gave up 4 bases and V 2 bases, and 14 bases lay outside the gene matches. There are 20 residues in the CDR3. From germline, CDR1 is SGHTA and CDR2 FQGTGA. Data came from immunoSEQ multiplex PCR; TCRdb stores just in-frame clones and leaves some out. The sample holds approximately 2,200,000 clones; about 93% are singletons and the top ten take roughly 1.8%. The chain has TRBV7-3 and TRBJ2-2; 12 positions match TRBD2. This TCR came from a man aged 18 to 30 in good health. Some clones in this sample may be carry-over from other donors' samples. The specimen sequenced was naive CD8+ T cells from PBMCs. The CDR3 DNA reads as TGTGCCAGCAGCTTACGATTCCCTAGCGGGAGGGCCCCGGGCACCGGGGAGCTGTTTTTT. Its translation is CASSLRFPSGRAPGTGELFF.